These 29 T cell receptor beta chains were sequenced from one sample in a study of T cell changes during pregnancy in multiple sclerosis. TCRdb's copy holds only in-frame clones and misses some; the assay was immunoSEQ multiplex PCR. The sample holds some 23,000 clones; 65% to 90% are singletons and the top ten take under 1.3%. The material sequenced was CD4+ T cells from peripheral blood mononuclear cells, taken in the first trimester of pregnancy. The receptors here all came from a female donor in good health, enrolled as a control in a pregnancy study.

Only one count was recorded for this clone. V and J are TRBV10-3 and TRBJ1-4, with 9 bases matching TRBD1. The CDR3 length is 16 residues. J lost 1 base, V lost 6 bases, and 6 bases had no gene match. Germline loops: CDR1 ENHRY, CDR2 SYGVKD. As DNA, the CDR3 is TGTGCCATCAGCCCGGGACAGGGCCGAACTAATGAAAAACTGTTTTTT. Its translation: CAISPGQGRTNEKLFF.

The chain recombines TRBV5-6 with TRBJ2-2; TRBD1 matches 7 bases. The germline gives CDR1 SGHDT, CDR2 YYEEEE. Trimming removed 0 bases from V and 7 bases from J; junction bases left unmatched: 9. The CDR3 has 16 residues. The CDR3 here is CASSLVGRGHVGELFF. CDR3 nucleotide sequence: TGTGCCAGCAGCTTGGTGGGAAGGGGGCATGTCGGGGAGCTGTTTTTT.

V usage is TRBV2 and J usage is TRBJ1-1; 7 nucleotides align to TRBD1. V lost 11 bases and J lost 3; bases outside the gene matches: 9. In germline, CDR1 is SNHLY, CDR2 FYNNEI. This CDR3 contains 13 residues. The CDR3 is CAAQGIGDTEAFF. In DNA form, the CDR3 reads TGTGCCGCACAGGGGATTGGGGACACTGAAGCTTTCTTT. The full variable domain, completed using reference TRBV2 and TRBJ1-1, is EPEVTQTPSHQVTQMGQEVILRCVPISNHLYFYWYRQILGQKVEFLVSFYNNEISEKSEIFDDQFSVERPDGSNFTLKIRSTKLEDSAMYFCAAQGIGDTEAFFGQGTRLTVV.

This clone was counted a few times. Within the sample, other DNA sequences also encode this same CDR3. The chain links TRBV30 to TRBJ2-3, with 9 bases identical to TRBD2. The CDR3 runs 16 residues. The germline gives CDR1 GTSNPN, CDR2 SVGIG (reference sequence). V shed 0 bases, J shed 1 base, and the junction held 5 bases outside the gene matches. CDR3 nucleotide sequence: TGTGCCTGGAGTGTGCGGCGGGAGGGGGGCACAGATACGCAGTATTTT. Its translation is CAWSVRREGGTDTQYF.

This rearrangement joins TRBV7-2 to TRBJ2-7; 7 nucleotides agree with TRBD1. The CDR3 is 15 residues long. The germline V gene encodes CDR1 SGHTA and CDR2 FQGNSA. Losses at the gene ends were 1 base for V and 9 bases for J; bases not matched to a gene: 12. For the CDR3, the DNA is TGTGCCAGCAGCTTAGGTGCGGACAGGAGCTTCCGGCAGTACTTC. Protein sequence: CASSLGADRSFRQYF.

In regard to this clone: The identical CDR3 is also encoded by other nucleotide sequences in the sample. This chain uses TRBV18 with TRBJ1-1; the match to TRBD1 covers 8 bases. This CDR3 has 14 residues. Per germline, CDR1 KGHSH and CDR2 LQKENI. With 0 bases clipped from V and 4 bases from J, the junction kept 1 base outside the gene matches. CDR3 region: CASSPPTGVTEAFF. The CDR3 DNA reads as TGTGCCAGCTCACCACCGACAGGGGTCACTGAAGCTTTCTTT.

J is TRBJ1-5 and V is TRBV28; the match to TRBD1 covers 9 bases. With 2 bases clipped from V and 4 bases from J, the junction kept 3 bases outside the gene matches. In germline, CDR1 is MDHEN, CDR2 SYDVKM. This CDR3 has 15 amino acids. CDR3 region: CASSLDDRGNQPQHF. The CDR3 bases are TGTGCCAGCAGTTTAGACGACAGGGGGAATCAGCCCCAGCATTTT.

The J gene is TRBJ2-7, the V gene TRBV6-1; D perhaps matches TRBD2 (5 bases). CDR1 is MNHNS and CDR2 is SASEGT in the germline V gene. This CDR3 has 15 amino acids. Trimming removed 2 bases at V and 0 bases at J, with 11 bases between. CDR3 nucleotides: TGTGCCAGCAGTGAAAGGATTACTAGCTCCTACGAGCAGTACTTC. Its translation: CASSERITSSYEQYF.

The chain is built from TRBV11-2 and TRBJ2-2; TRBD2 might be the D (6 bases). The CDR3 loop spans 14 amino acids. Per germline, CDR1 SGHAT and CDR2 FQNNGV. V was pared by 3 bases and J by 5 bases, with 10 bases between. In nucleotides, the CDR3 is TGTGCCAGCAGCTTTGGAGGGGATACCGGGGAGCTGTTTTTT. Protein: CASSFGGDTGELFF.

The CDR3 loop is CASSRGGNEQFF. CDR3 DNA: TGTGCCAGCAGCCGGGGGGGCAATGAGCAGTTCTTC. This rearrangement joins TRBV2 to TRBJ2-1; 8 bases align to TRBD2. Unmatched junction bases numbered 1, after V lost 6 bases and J lost 6 bases. Germline V gene data show CDR1 as SNHLY and CDR2 as FYNNEI. CDR3 length equals 12 residues.

This chain uses TRBV7-2 with TRBJ2-7; D gene ambiguous. Germline V gene data show CDR1 as SGHTA and CDR2 as FQGNSA. This CDR3 contains 11 residues. The V end lost 5 bases, the J end lost 3 bases, and 5 bases lay between the germline ends. CDR3: CASSPGYEQYF. CDR3 DNA: TGTGCCAGCAGCCCCGGCTACGAGCAGTACTTC.

The V and J genes are TRBV15 and TRBJ2-3, with 7 bases aligning to TRBD2. The CDR3 spans 16 residues. Unmatched junction bases numbered 11, after V lost 1 base and J lost 7 bases. Looked up from germline, CDR1 is LNHNV and CDR2 is YYDKDF (reference sequence). The CDR3 is CATSRGEGHMVNTQYF. In DNA form, the CDR3 reads TGTGCCACCAGCAGAGGGGAGGGCCATATGGTCAATACGCAGTATTTT.

Concerning this clone itself: A junction end diverges from the germline sequence, so it may reflect a read error. The J gene is TRBJ2-3, the V gene TRBV7-2; D is uncertain. CDR3 length: 16 amino acids. Germline CDR1 and CDR2: SGHTA and FQGNSA. DNA for the CDR3: TGTGCCAGCAGCTTAGTGGCGGCTGGATCCACACATACGCAGTATTTT. This codes for CASSLVAAGSTHTQYF.

The V and J genes are TRBV6-5 and TRBJ2-5; maybe TRBD2 (6 bases). Germline V gene data show CDR1 as MNHEY and CDR2 as SVGAGI. The length of the CDR3 is 13 residues. The V and J ends lost 6 bases and 7 bases respectively, with 15 bases between them. The CDR3 DNA sequence: TGTGCCAGCAGGGGGGGTGGAGTTGGGACCCAGTACTTC. Its translation is CASRGGGVGTQYF.

This clone has just a few counts. This chain connects TRBV19 to TRBJ1-1; 7 bases align to TRBD1. Germline trimming cut 5 bases from V and 6 bases from J; bases unmatched to any gene: 3. CDR3 length: 12 residues. The germline V gene has CDR1 LNHDA and CDR2 SQIVND (reference sequence). The CDR3 reads CASSYRGAEAFF. DNA of the CDR3: TGTGCCAGTAGTTACAGGGGTGCTGAAGCTTTCTTT.

The genes are TRBV11-2 and TRBJ2-2; D is uncertain. Trimming left V 6 bases short and J 2 bases short, with 4 bases between. This CDR3 contains 12 residues. The germline V gene has CDR1 SGHAT and CDR2 FQNNGV. The CDR3 spells CASSHNTGELFF. CDR3 DNA sequence: TGTGCCAGCAGTCATAACACCGGGGAGCTGTTTTTT.

The J gene is TRBJ2-3, the V gene TRBV7-5; the table's D call of TRBD2 was not tested on the DNA. TRBV7-5 is an annotated pseudogene. The CDR3 spans 13 residues. The CDR3 sequence is CARSFSGVHTQYF. The CDR3 nucleotides are TGTGCCAGAAGCTTCAGCGGGGTACATACGCAGTATTTT.

The J gene is TRBJ2-5, the V gene TRBV7-3; TRBD2 matches 9 bases. Germline values: CDR1 SGHTA, CDR2 FQGTGA. The junction had 9 bases not matched to a gene; V was cut back by 5 bases and J by 5 bases. This CDR3 is 15 amino acids long. DNA for the CDR3: TGTGCCAGCAGCCTGACTAGCGGCAGTCTGGAGACCCAGTACTTC. This gives the protein CASSLTSGSLETQYF.

The rearrangement uses TRBV6-8 and TRBJ2-1; TRBD1 might be the D (5 bases). Germline loops: CDR1 MNHGY, CDR2 SAAAGT. The length of the CDR3 is 14 residues. Trimming left V 6 bases short and J 7 bases short, with 16 bases between. In DNA form, the CDR3 reads TGTGCCAGCAGCCCGCCAAAGGGGTGGAATGAGCAGTTCTTC. This translates into CASSPPKGWNEQFF.

In its sample, this clone was seen a few times. Other DNA sequences of this sample code for an identical CDR3. The rearrangement uses TRBV11-3 and TRBJ2-7; TRBD1 aligns across 9 bases. The CDR3 sequence is 14 residues long. J was trimmed by 1 base and V by 5 bases; bases with no gene match: 3. Germline V CDR1 and CDR2: SGHNT, YENEEA. The CDR3 DNA sequence: TGTGCCAGCAGCCCAGGACAGGGGTCCTACGAGCAGTACTTC. Protein product: CASSPGQGSYEQYF.

The CDR3 sequence: CSARTDPPYEQYF. For the CDR3, the DNA is TGCAGCGCCCGGACTGACCCCCCCTACGAGCAGTACTTC. The chain employs TRBV29-1 and TRBJ2-7; D is possibly TRBD2 (5 bases). The CDR3 spans 13 residues. Germline V gives CDR1 SQVTM, CDR2 ANQGSEA. The ends were cut back, 7 bases at V and 2 bases at J, with 15 bases in the middle.

The rearrangement links TRBV30 to TRBJ1-2; no firm D call. The CDR3 length is 15 residues. Trimming removed 2 bases at V and 5 bases at J, with 18 bases between. Germline V gene data show CDR1 as GTSNPN and CDR2 as SVGIG (reference sequence). The CDR3 protein is CAWSPRAPIGYGYTF. The CDR3 DNA sequence: TGTGCCTGGAGTCCGCGGGCCCCTATAGGGTATGGCTACACCTTC.

The V and J genes are TRBV29-1 and TRBJ2-7; D perhaps matches TRBD2 (6 bases). The CDR3 spans 12 residues. The germline CDR1 and CDR2 sequences are SQVTM and ANQGSEA. V lost 6 bases and J lost 7, with 16 bases in between. CDR3: CSVRKAGWEQYF. CDR3 sequence (DNA): TGCAGCGTGCGTAAAGCGGGTTGGGAGCAGTACTTC.

The CDR3 protein is CAISLTGSTDTQYF. CDR3 coding DNA: TGTGCCATCAGCCTGACAGGGAGCACAGATACGCAGTATTTT. This chain links TRBV10-3 with TRBJ2-3, with 7 positions matching TRBD1. The germline V gene has CDR1 ENHRY and CDR2 SYGVKD. The CDR3 has 14 amino acids. After removal of 6 bases from V and 0 bases from J, the junction contained 3 bases not matched to a gene.

This clone is a singleton in its sample. The chain links TRBV30 to TRBJ2-5, with 10 bases fitting TRBD1. V lost 3 bases, J lost 11 bases, and 18 bases stayed unmatched. The germline gives CDR1 GTSNPN, CDR2 SVGIG (reference sequence). The CDR3 length is 16 residues. CDR3 bases: TGTGCCTGGAGACCAACCGGGACAGGGGCTTTGGGTGAGCAGTACTTC. This sequence encodes CAWRPTGTGALGEQYF. The full variable domain, with the rest looked up from reference TRBV30 and TRBJ2-5, is SQTIHQWPATLVQPVGSPLSLECTVEGTSNPNLYWYRQAAGRGLQLLFYSVGIGQISSEVPQNLSASRPQDRQFILSSKKLLLSDSGFYLCAWRPTGTGALGEQYFGPGTRLLVL.

The chain employs TRBV18 and TRBJ1-3; unclear D gene. Trimming removed 3 bases at V and 6 bases at J, with 15 bases between. Germline CDR1 KGHSH, CDR2 LQKENI. The CDR3 runs to 15 residues. CDR3 DNA sequence: TGTGCCAGCTCACCGGATTCACTTCGGGAAAACACCATATATTTT. Translation gives CASSPDSLRENTIYF.

The V gene is TRBV10-1, the J gene TRBJ2-3, with 9 nucleotides matching TRBD2. CDR1 is WNHNN and CDR2 is SYGVQD in the germline V gene (reference sequence). The CDR3 runs 16 residues. The ends lost 2 bases at V and 4 bases at J; junction bases unmatched: 7. DNA for the CDR3: TGCGCCAGCAGTGAGACGGCTAGCGGGGAGGCAGATACGCAGTATTTT. Protein: CASSETASGEADTQYF.

This chain joins TRBV5-6 and TRBJ2-1, with no clear D. V was cut by 6 bases and J by 7 bases, with 8 bases left in between. Germline values: CDR1 SGHDT, CDR2 YYEEEE. CDR3 length: 11 amino acids. CDR3 region: CASTRSNEQFF. As DNA, the CDR3 is TGTGCCAGCACCCGGTCTAATGAGCAGTTCTTC. The full variable domain, its missing parts supplied by reference TRBV5-6 and TRBJ2-1, is DAGVTQSPTHLIKTRGQQVTLRCSPKSGHDTVSWYQQALGQGPQFIFQYYEEEERQRGNFPDRFSGHQFPNYSSELNVNALLLGDSALYLCASTRSNEQFFGPGTRLTVL.

The chain links TRBV7-2 to TRBJ1-1, with D maybe TRBD1 (5 bases). Trimming stripped 5 bases from V and 0 bases from J, with 7 bases between. CDR3 length: 13 residues. Looked up from germline, CDR1 is SGHTA and CDR2 is FQGNSA. Here the CDR3 DNA reads TGTGCCAGCAGCCAGACAGTGAACACTGAAGCTTTCTTT. This translates into CASSQTVNTEAFF.